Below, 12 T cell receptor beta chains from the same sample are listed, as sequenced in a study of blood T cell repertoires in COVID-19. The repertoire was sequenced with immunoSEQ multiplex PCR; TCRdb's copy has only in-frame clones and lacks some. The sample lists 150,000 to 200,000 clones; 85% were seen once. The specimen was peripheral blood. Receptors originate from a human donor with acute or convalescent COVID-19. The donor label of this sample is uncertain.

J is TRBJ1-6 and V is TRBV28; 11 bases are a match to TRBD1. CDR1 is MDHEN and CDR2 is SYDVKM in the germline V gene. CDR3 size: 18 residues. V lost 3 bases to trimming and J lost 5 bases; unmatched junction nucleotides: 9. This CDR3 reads CASSLWDRGVRDNSPLHF. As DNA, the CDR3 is TGTGCCAGCAGTTTGTGGGACAGGGGGGTCCGGGATAATTCACCCCTCCACTTT.

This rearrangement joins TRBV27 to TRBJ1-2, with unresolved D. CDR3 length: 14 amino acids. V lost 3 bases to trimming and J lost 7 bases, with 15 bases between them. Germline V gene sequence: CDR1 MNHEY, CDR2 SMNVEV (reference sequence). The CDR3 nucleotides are TGTGCCAGCAGTTTGTCCGGAGAAAGAGGTGGCTACACCTTC. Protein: CASSLSGERGGYTF.

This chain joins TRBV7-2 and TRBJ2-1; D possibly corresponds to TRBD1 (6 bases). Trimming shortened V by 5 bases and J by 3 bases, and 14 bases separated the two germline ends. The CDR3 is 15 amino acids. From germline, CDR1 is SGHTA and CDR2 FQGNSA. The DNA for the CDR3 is TGTGCCAGCAGCAAAGAGACAGGTGGCTACAATGAGCAGTTCTTC. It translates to CASSKETGGYNEQFF.

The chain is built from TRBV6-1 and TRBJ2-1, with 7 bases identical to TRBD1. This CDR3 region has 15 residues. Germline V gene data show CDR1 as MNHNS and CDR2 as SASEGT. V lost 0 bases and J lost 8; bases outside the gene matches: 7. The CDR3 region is CASSEAGGRTYEQFF. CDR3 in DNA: TGTGCCAGCAGTGAAGCAGGGGGCCGAACTTATGAGCAGTTCTTC.

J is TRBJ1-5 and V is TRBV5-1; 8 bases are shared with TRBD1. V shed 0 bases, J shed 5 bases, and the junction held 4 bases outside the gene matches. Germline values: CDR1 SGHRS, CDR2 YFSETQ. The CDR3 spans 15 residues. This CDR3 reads CASSLGTGRDQPQHF. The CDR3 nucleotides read TGCGCCAGCAGCTTGGGGACAGGGCGCGATCAGCCCCAGCATTTT. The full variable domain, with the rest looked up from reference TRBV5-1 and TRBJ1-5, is KAGVTQTPRYLIKTRGQQVTLSCSPISGHRSVSWYQQTPGQGLQFLFEYFSETQRNKGNFPGRFSGRQFSNSRSEMNVSTLELGDSALYLCASSLGTGRDQPQHFGDGTRLSIL.

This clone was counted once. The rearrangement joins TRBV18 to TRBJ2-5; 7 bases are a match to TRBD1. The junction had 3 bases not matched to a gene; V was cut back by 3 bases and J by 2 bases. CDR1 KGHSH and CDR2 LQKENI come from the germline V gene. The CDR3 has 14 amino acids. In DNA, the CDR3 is TGTGCCAGCTCACCTCGGACAGGACAAGAGACCCAGTACTTC. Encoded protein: CASSPRTGQETQYF.

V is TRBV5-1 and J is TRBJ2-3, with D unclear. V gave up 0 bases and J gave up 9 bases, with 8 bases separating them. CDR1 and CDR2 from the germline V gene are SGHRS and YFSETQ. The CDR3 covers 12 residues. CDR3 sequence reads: CASSLAGGTQYF. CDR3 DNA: TGCGCCAGCAGCTTGGCGGGTGGAACGCAGTATTTT.

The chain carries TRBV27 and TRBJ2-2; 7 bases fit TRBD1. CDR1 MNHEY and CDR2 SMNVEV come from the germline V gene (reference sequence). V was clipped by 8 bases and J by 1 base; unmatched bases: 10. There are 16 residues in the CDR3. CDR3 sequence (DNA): TGTGCCAGCCGGGCTCCCCGGACAGGGAACACCGGGGAGCTGTTTTTT. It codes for CASRAPRTGNTGELFF.

In DNA form, the CDR3 reads TGTGCCAGCAGCTTGAGGACAGGCAACTATGGCTACACCTTC. Protein: CASSLRTGNYGYTF. The V and J genes are TRBV7-2 and TRBJ1-2; 7 bases align to TRBD1. CDR1 and CDR2 (germline): SGHTA, FQGNSA. V lost 3 bases and J lost 2; bases outside the gene matches: 3. CDR3 length: 14 residues.

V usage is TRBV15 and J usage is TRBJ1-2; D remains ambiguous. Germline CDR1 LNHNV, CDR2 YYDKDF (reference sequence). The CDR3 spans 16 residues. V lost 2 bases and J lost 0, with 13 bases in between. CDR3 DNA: TGTGCCACCAGCAGACCTACCGACGGGGCTAACTATGGCTACACCTTC. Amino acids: CATSRPTDGANYGYTF. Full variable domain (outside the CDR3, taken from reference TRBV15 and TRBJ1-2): DAMVIQNPRYQVTQFGKPVTLSCSQTLNHNVMYWYQQKSSQAPKLLFHYYDKDFNNEADTPDNFQSRRPNTSFCFLDIRSPGLGDTAMYLCATSRPTDGANYGYTFGSGTRLTVV.

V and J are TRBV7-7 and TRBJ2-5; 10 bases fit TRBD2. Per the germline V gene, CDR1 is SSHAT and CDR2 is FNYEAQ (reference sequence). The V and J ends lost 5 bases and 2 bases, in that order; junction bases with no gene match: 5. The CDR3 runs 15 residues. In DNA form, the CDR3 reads TGTGCCAGCAGCCCCCTAGCGGGGGCACAAGAGACCCAGTACTTC. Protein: CASSPLAGAQETQYF.

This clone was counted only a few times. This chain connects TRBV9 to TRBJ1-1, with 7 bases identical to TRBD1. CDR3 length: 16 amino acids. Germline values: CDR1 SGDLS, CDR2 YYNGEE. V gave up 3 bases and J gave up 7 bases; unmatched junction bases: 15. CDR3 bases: TGTGCCAGCAGCGGACCGGGACAGAAGTTTGCTAATGAAGCTTTCTTT. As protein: CASSGPGQKFANEAFF.